These 6 T cell receptor beta chains share one sample of origin, sequenced in a study of blood T cell repertoires in COVID-19. Only in-frame clones appear in the TCRdb table, and some are missing; sequencing was by immunoSEQ multiplex PCR. The sample holds some 250,000 clones, roughly 90% seen once. Sequenced material: peripheral blood. The receptors derive from a man aged 55 to 70 with acute or convalescent COVID-19.

V and J are TRBV27 and TRBJ2-3, with TRBD2 matching 12 bases. Per the germline V gene, CDR1 is MNHEY and CDR2 is SMNVEV (reference sequence). The CDR3 has 18 amino acids. J was trimmed by 0 bases and V by 8 bases; bases with no gene match: 12. The DNA of the CDR3 is TGTGCCAGCGCCTCCCGCGCCGGGACTAGCGGGAGCACAGATACGCAGTATTTT. Its protein product is CASASRAGTSGSTDTQYF.

The rearrangement joins TRBV6-5 to TRBJ1-5, with no clear D. This CDR3 is 12 amino acids long. CDR1 is MNHEY, CDR2 SVGAGI, per germline. V lost 6 bases and J lost 9, with 12 bases in between. CDR3 nucleotide sequence: TGTGCCAGCAGAAATGTGGGAGGGCCCCAGCATTTT. Translation: CASRNVGGPQHF.

The J gene is TRBJ1-2, the V gene TRBV11-2; 9 nucleotides line up with TRBD1. The CDR3 loop spans 14 amino acids. The V segment lost 4 bases and the J segment 7 bases; nucleotides outside the gene matches: 7. Germline V lookup: CDR1 SGHAT, CDR2 FQNNGV. The CDR3 DNA follows: TGTGCCAGCAGCTCCGCACAGGGGGCTTCTGGCTACACCTTC. Amino acid sequence: CASSSAQGASGYTF.

CDR3 nucleotides: TGTGCCAGCAGTGCAGTCGGGGAGAGCACTGAAGCTTTCTTT. Encoded protein: CASSAVGESTEAFF. This sequence joins TRBV7-3 and TRBJ1-1; no clear D gene. The CDR3 consists of 14 residues. V lost 6 bases to trimming and J lost 4 bases, with 15 bases between them. Germline V gene sequence: CDR1 SGHTA, CDR2 FQGTGA. Full variable domain (outside the CDR3, taken from reference TRBV7-3 and TRBJ1-1): GAGVSQTPSNKVTEKGKYVELRCDPISGHTALYWYRQSLGQGPEFLIYFQGTGAADDSGLPNDRFFAVRPEGSVSTLKIQRTERGDSAVYLCASSAVGESTEAFFGQGTRLTVV.

The V call is TRBV19, the J call TRBJ1-2; 12 bases are a match to TRBD1. Germline CDR1 is LNHDA and CDR2 is SQIVND (reference sequence). Trimming cost V 6 bases and J 6 bases; bases outside gene matches: 11. The CDR3 loop spans 16 amino acids. Here the CDR3 reads CASSLRGTGGFDGYTF. CDR3 nucleotides: TGTGCCAGTAGCCTCAGAGGGACAGGGGGCTTCGATGGCTACACCTTC.

The rearrangement joins TRBV19 to TRBJ1-2; tentatively, D is TRBD1 (5 bases). The CDR3 length is 15 residues. V gave up 7 bases and J gave up 4 bases, with 19 bases separating them. Germline CDR1 is LNHDA and CDR2 is SQIVND (reference sequence). CDR3 loop: CASTPPPGDGYGYTF. The CDR3, as DNA: TGTGCCAGTACCCCCCCGCCGGGGGATGGCTATGGCTACACCTTC.